A single sample gave rise to the 22 T cell receptor beta chains below, sequenced in a study. TCRdb itself ran the 5' RACE reads through MiXCR, one entry per CDR3 protein. The repertoire holds approximately 37,000 distinct CDR3 sequences, with about 20% as singletons. The specimen sequenced was naive CD4+ T cells sorted from a lymph node. Subset indicated: naive CD4+ T cells, CD4+CD45RA+CD25-. Receptors originate from a female donor with breast cancer.

The table lists this clonotype with a few counts. The chain recombines TRBV4-1 with TRBJ1-1, with a tentative D call TRBD1 (5 bases). V gave up 2 bases and J gave up 4 bases, with 8 bases separating them. CDR3 length equals 13 residues. The germline gives CDR1 MGHRA, CDR2 YSYEKL. Here the CDR3 reads CASSQRGTTEAFF. CDR3 nucleotide sequence: TGCGCCAGCAGCCAACGAGGGACCACTGAAGCTTTCTTT.

In DNA form, the CDR3 reads TGCGCCAGCAGCATCTCAGGGCATAACACCGGGGAGCTGTTTTTT. Protein sequence: CASSISGHNTGELFF. This chain uses TRBV5-1 with TRBJ2-2; TRBD1 might be the D (5 bases). Germline CDR1 reads SGHRS; CDR2 reads YFSETQ. Trimming cost V 4 bases and J 2 bases, with 12 bases left between them. This CDR3 comprises 15 residues. The full variable domain, completed using reference TRBV5-1 and TRBJ2-2, is KAGVTQTPRYLIKTRGQQVTLSCSPISGHRSVSWYQQTPGQGLQFLFEYFSETQRNKGNFPGRFSGRQFSNSRSEMNVSTLELGDSALYLCASSISGHNTGELFFGEGSRLTVL.

The chain has TRBV5-6 and TRBJ2-7; TRBD2 aligns across 7 bases. Trimming cost V 4 bases and J 3 bases; bases outside gene matches: 7. Germline CDR1 is SGHDT and CDR2 is YYEEEE. The CDR3 totals 14 residues. The CDR3 DNA reads as TGTGCCAGCAGCGACCCGGGAGGTCTCTACGAGCAGTACTTC. It codes for CASSDPGGLYEQYF.

A few counts support this clonotype. The V and J genes are TRBV5-1 and TRBJ2-7; weak D call: TRBD1 (5 bases). The CDR3 spans 15 residues. CDR1 is SGHRS and CDR2 is YFSETQ in the germline V gene. Trimming shortened V by 4 bases and J by 2 bases, and 16 bases separated the two germline ends. The CDR3 DNA is TGCGCCAGCAGCCCAGACAGTAGCCCACCCTACGAGCAGTACTTC. Translated, it gives CASSPDSSPPYEQYF.

The rearrangement links TRBV6-2 or TRBV6-3 to TRBJ2-3, with 8 bases that match TRBD2. The CDR3 runs 17 residues. V was clipped by 2 bases and J by 3 bases; unmatched bases: 10. Per the germline V gene, CDR1 is MNHEY and CDR2 is SVGEGT. The CDR3 nucleotides are TGTGCCAGCAGTTACGACCTCCGGGGGGGCCAGACAGATACGCAGTATTTT. Translated: CASSYDLRGGQTDTQYF.

In the case of this clonotype: In this CDR3 the conserved last residue, phenylalanine or tryptophan, is missing, so a read error is likely. The rearrangement uses TRBV5-1 and TRBJ1-4; D is ambiguous. The V gene lost 4 bases and the J gene lost 6 bases, with 13 bases spanning the gap. Per germline, CDR1 SGHRS and CDR2 YFSETQ. The CDR3 is 14 amino acids. CDR3 sequence (DNA): TGCGCCAGCAGCACGGGCCCGGGTGATGAAAAACTGTTTTAT. Its translation is CASSTGPGDEKLFY.

To note about this clonotype: The junction departs from the called germline gene at one end, perhaps through a read error. The chain uses TRBV6-5 and TRBJ1-5; the D is unclear. The CDR3 covers 15 residues. CDR1 and CDR2 (germline): MNHEY, SVGAGI. The CDR3 here is CACSSLRWGNQPQHF. In DNA, the CDR3 is TGTGCCTGCAGTTCCCTGAGGTGGGGCAATCAGCCCCAGCATTTT.

This clonotype was counted ten times or more. The chain carries TRBV20-1 and TRBJ2-7; 14 nucleotides line up with TRBD2. CDR3 length: 17 amino acids. J lost 3 bases, V lost 3 bases, and 10 bases had no gene match. The germline gives CDR1 DFQATT, CDR2 SNEGSKA (reference sequence). CDR3 loop: CSARGLAGVRVRYEQYF. CDR3 sequence (DNA): TGCAGTGCTAGGGGACTAGCGGGAGTCAGGGTTCGCTACGAGCAGTACTTC.

The chain recombines TRBV5-1 with TRBJ2-7; D is unresolved. This CDR3 is 14 amino acids long. Germline assignment: CDR1 SGHRS and CDR2 YFSETQ. The V gene lost 0 bases and the J gene lost 1 base, with 8 bases spanning the gap. The CDR3 DNA is TGCGCCAGCAGCTTGGATCAGGAGTCCTACGAGCAGTACTTC. Translated, it gives CASSLDQESYEQYF.

The V and J genes are TRBV5-1 and TRBJ2-2, with D tentatively TRBD1 (6 bases). The V end lost 6 bases, the J end lost 6 bases, and 18 bases lay between the germline ends. This CDR3 comprises 15 residues. CDR1 is SGHRS, CDR2 YFSETQ, per germline. CDR3 nucleotide sequence: TGCGCCAGCACCCAGGGGCAAAGCTGGGCCGGGGAGCTGTTTTTT. It specifies CASTQGQSWAGELFF.

This clonotype showed up just once. V gene TRBV12-3 or TRBV12-4 combines with J gene TRBJ1-5; TRBD1 matches at 7 bases. The CDR3 runs 14 residues. V lost 6 bases to trimming and J lost 5 bases; unmatched junction nucleotides: 7. CDR3 nucleotide sequence: TGTGCCAGCAGCCCTGACCAGGGGGATCAGCCCCAGCATTTT. This gives the protein CASSPDQGDQPQHF.

This clonotype was detected a few times. V usage is TRBV7-2 and J usage is TRBJ1-5; D gene uncertain. The CDR3 runs 13 residues. The V end was cut by 2 bases, the J end by 4 bases, with 6 bases between. CDR1 is SGHTA and CDR2 is FQGNSA in the germline V gene. The CDR3, as DNA: TGTGCCAGCAGCTTAAGTCCTAATCAGCCCCAGCATTTT. This translates into CASSLSPNQPQHF. Using reference TRBV7-2 and TRBJ1-5 for the parts outside the CDR3, the full variable domain is GAGVSQSPSNKVTEKGKDVELRCDPISGHTALYWYRQSLGQGLEFLIYFQGNSAPDKSGLPSDRFSAERTGGSVSTLTIQRTQQEDSAVYLCASSLSPNQPQHFGDGTRLSIL.

At least ten counts were recorded for this clonotype. The chain joins TRBV7-2 to TRBJ2-5; TRBD2 might be the D (6 bases). Trimming removed 1 base from V and 3 bases from J, with 15 bases in between. The CDR3 runs 16 residues. The V gene's germline CDR1 is SGHTA and CDR2 FQGNSA. The chain's CDR3 is CASSLGESGGKETQYF. The CDR3 bases are TGTGCCAGCAGCTTAGGGGAAAGTGGGGGGAAAGAGACCCAGTACTTC.

This clonotype was recorded a few times. This chain uses TRBV20-1 with TRBJ1-1; D is undetermined. Germline assignment: CDR1 DFQATT and CDR2 SNEGSKA (reference sequence). CDR3 length: 14 residues. V was pared by 1 base and J by 11 bases, with 20 bases between. CDR3 sequence reads: CSARVTERKGWAFF. The CDR3 coding sequence is TGCAGTGCTAGAGTTACGGAAAGAAAGGGTTGGGCTTTCTTT.

This clonotype was seen repeatedly, ten times or more. The V call is TRBV20-1, the J call TRBJ2-1; a weak D match, TRBD2 (5 bases). The CDR3 has 14 amino acids. V was trimmed by 7 bases and J by 2 bases, leaving 15 bases between them. Looked up from germline, CDR1 is DFQATT and CDR2 is SNEGSKA (reference sequence). The CDR3 sequence: CSGIEGGTYNEQFF. CDR3 in DNA: TGCAGTGGGATAGAGGGCGGTACCTACAATGAGCAGTTCTTC.

The chain carries TRBV6-1 and TRBJ1-2, with 10 bases lining up with TRBD1. The CDR3 contains 15 residues. V lost 3 bases, J lost 4 bases, and 5 bases stayed unmatched. Germline CDR1 MNHNS, CDR2 SASEGT. CDR3 sequence: CASSDPGQGSYGYTF. CDR3 coding DNA: TGTGCCAGCAGTGACCCGGGACAGGGGAGCTATGGCTACACCTTC.

The chain combines TRBV2 with TRBJ1-1, with D possibly TRBD1 on 5 matching bases. There are 14 residues in the CDR3. V was clipped by 8 bases and J by 0 bases, with 13 bases between them. The germline CDR1 and CDR2 sequences are SNHLY and FYNNEI. The CDR3 DNA reads as TGTGCCAGCCAGTCGCAGGGCATGAACACTGAAGCTTTCTTT. It translates to CASQSQGMNTEAFF.

CDR3: CASSQGNSGSIEQFF. In nucleotides, the CDR3 is TGTGCCAGCAGCCAAGGAAATAGCGGGAGTATTGAGCAGTTCTTC. This chain links TRBV3-1 with TRBJ2-1, with 9 bases that match TRBD2. Trimming removed 1 base from V and 9 bases from J; junction bases left unmatched: 7. This CDR3 region has 15 residues. The germline V gene has CDR1 LGHDT and CDR2 YNNKEL (reference sequence).

This clonotype was detected only a few times. The chain links TRBV5-1 to TRBJ2-1, with D possibly being TRBD1 (7 bases). The ends were cut back, 7 bases at V and 5 bases at J, with 16 bases in the middle. The CDR3 covers 14 residues. Germline V gene sequence: CDR1 SGHRS, CDR2 YFSETQ. CDR3 sequence (DNA): TGCGCCAGCCAGGAGGGGACAGTTGACAATGAGCAGTTCTTC. It translates to CASQEGTVDNEQFF.

This clonotype was observed at least ten times. Germline and junction disagree at one end, which may indicate a read error. V usage is TRBV6-2 or TRBV6-3 and J usage is TRBJ2-4; 7 bases fit TRBD2. Germline V lookup: CDR1 MNHEY, CDR2 SVGEGT. The CDR3 sequence is 12 residues long. The CDR3 here is CASSSRDQSGDF. In DNA, the CDR3 is TGTGCCAGCAGTTCCCGGGACCAAAGCGGGGACTTC.

V is TRBV24-1 and J is TRBJ2-3; TRBD2 aligns across 7 bases. This CDR3 is 15 amino acids long. J lost 6 bases, V lost 9 bases, and 14 bases had no gene match. Germline V lookup: CDR1 KGHDR, CDR2 SFDVKD. In nucleotides, the CDR3 is TGTGCCACCGGTGGTTCCTCAGCGGGACTGGATACGCAGTATTTT. Amino acid sequence: CATGGSSAGLDTQYF.

This clonotype was observed at least ten times. The chain has TRBV12-3 or TRBV12-4 and TRBJ2-7; D tentatively reads TRBD1 or TRBD2 (5 bases each). This CDR3 comprises 13 residues. Deletions cut 5 bases from V and 6 bases from J, with 14 bases between. The CDR3 spells CASSDRGQVEQYF. In nucleotides, the CDR3 is TGTGCCAGCAGTGACCGGGGCCAGGTCGAGCAGTACTTC.